This TCR beta chain was obtained from a study of CDR3 diversity in severe acne. TCRdb itself ran the PCR reads through MiXCR, one entry per CDR3 protein. The sample contains roughly 100,000 distinct CDR3 sequences, roughly 51% of which appear only once. This clonotype was counted once. The CDR3 has 14 amino acids. The germline V gene has CDR1 SGHNT and CDR2 YYREEE (reference sequence). Trimming removed 4 bases from V and 1 base from J, with 11 bases in between. Sequencing was performed on blood. The sequence was collected from a male donor with acne. This rearrangement joins TRBV5-4 to TRBJ1-1, with D maybe TRBD1 (6 bases). For the CDR3, the DNA is TGTGCCAGCAGCCCCTCGACAGGGAACACTGAAGCTTTCTTT. This sequence encodes CASSPSTGNTEAFF.